The 28 T cell receptor beta chains in this list originate from one sample, sequenced in a study of control samples from healthy donors and cancer patients. The protocol was immunoSEQ multiplex PCR, while the TCRdb copy is restricted to in-frame clones and leaves out a portion. The sample holds tens of thousands of clones, approximately 96% seen once. Sequenced sample: blood. These TCRs come from a woman aged 25 to 39 in good health.

This clone was seen just once. V gene TRBV2 combines with J gene TRBJ1-2; 8 nucleotides line up with TRBD1. From germline, CDR1 is SNHLY and CDR2 FYNNEI. This CDR3 contains 14 residues. The J segment lost 4 bases and the V segment lost 3 bases, leaving 4 bases of the junction unmatched. The CDR3 DNA follows: TGTGCCAGCAGTGAGGCAGGGGGCACCTATGGCTACACCTTC. The encoded protein is CASSEAGGTYGYTF.

V gene TRBV6-5 combines with J gene TRBJ2-2, with 7 bases that match TRBD2. Germline V gene sequence: CDR1 MNHEY, CDR2 SVGAGI. J gave up 7 bases and V 2 bases, and 7 bases lay outside the gene matches. The CDR3 extends over 15 amino acids. As DNA, the CDR3 is TGTGCCAGCAGTTACGCGGGAGAGGTTGGCGGGGAGCTGTTTTTT. As protein: CASSYAGEVGGELFF.

The V gene is TRBV9, the J gene TRBJ1-2; 8 nucleotides line up with TRBD1. The CDR3 runs 14 residues. Germline CDR1 reads SGDLS; CDR2 reads YYNGEE. With V trimmed by 2 bases and J by 3 bases, 3 bases remained unmatched. The CDR3 bases are TGTGCCAGCAGCGTTGGGACAGGCGACTATGGCTACACCTTC. Translated, it gives CASSVGTGDYGYTF.

The V and J genes are TRBV6-2 or TRBV6-3 and TRBJ2-7; no firm D call. V lost 4 bases and J lost 6, with 10 bases in between. This CDR3 contains 12 residues. Germline V gene lookup returns CDR1 MNHEY and CDR2 SVGEGT. CDR3 in DNA: TGTGCCAGCAGTTCGATGGGGTTCGAGCAGTACTTC. Amino acids: CASSSMGFEQYF.

This chain joins TRBV28 and TRBJ2-3; 11 positions agree with TRBD2. V gave up 8 bases and J gave up 7 bases; unmatched junction bases: 11. CDR3 length equals 15 residues. Germline V gives CDR1 MDHEN, CDR2 SYDVKM. CDR3 in DNA: TGTGCCAGCTTCAAACGACTAGCGGGATCTAATACGCAGTATTTT. Translated, it gives CASFKRLAGSNTQYF.

This chain joins TRBV28 and TRBJ1-5; D unclear. V lost 3 bases and J lost 0, with 3 bases in between. This CDR3 comprises 13 residues. Germline V gives CDR1 MDHEN, CDR2 SYDVKM. The CDR3 protein is CASSFGSNQPQHF. The CDR3 DNA follows: TGTGCCAGCAGTTTTGGTAGCAATCAGCCCCAGCATTTT. The complete variable domain, with remaining parts taken from reference TRBV28 and TRBJ1-5, reads DVKVTQSSRYLVKRTGEKVFLECVQDMDHENMFWYRQDPGLGLRLIYFSYDVKMKEKGDIPEGYSVSREKKERFSLILESASTNQTSMYLCASSFGSNQPQHFGDGTRLSIL.

This clone was seen once. The CDR3 region is CASSLETGLIMGYTF. As DNA, the CDR3 is TGTGCCAGCAGCTTAGAAACGGGTCTTATTATGGGCTACACCTTC. The chain has TRBV7-8 and TRBJ1-2; D gene unclear. With 1 base removed from V and 8 bases from J, the gap between germline ends came to 17 bases. Germline CDR1 and CDR2: SGHVS and FQNEAQ. The CDR3 extends over 15 amino acids.

This chain links TRBV28 with TRBJ2-1; the match to TRBD2 covers 9 bases. Germline CDR1 and CDR2: MDHEN and SYDVKM. V was clipped by 5 bases and J by 2 bases; unmatched bases: 10. The CDR3 covers 17 residues. CDR3 loop: CASSPYPTSGTYNEQFF. The DNA for the CDR3 is TGTGCCAGCAGTCCCTACCCGACTAGCGGCACCTACAATGAGCAGTTCTTC.

The V gene is TRBV30, the J gene TRBJ2-2; D is undetermined. CDR1 GTSNPN and CDR2 SVGIG come from the germline V gene (reference sequence). CDR3 length equals 14 residues. V shed 2 bases and J shed 3 bases, with 10 bases lying between them. The CDR3 region is CAWSPGWDTGELFF. The DNA of the CDR3 is TGTGCCTGGAGTCCGGGCTGGGACACCGGGGAGCTGTTTTTT.

This chain connects TRBV6-5 to TRBJ2-1, with 7 bases aligning to TRBD1. V shed 7 bases, J shed 5 bases, and the junction held 11 bases outside the gene matches. Germline CDR1 is MNHEY and CDR2 is SVGAGI. The CDR3 is 15 amino acids. CDR3 sequence: CASTNPGTADNEQFF. CDR3 nucleotides: TGTGCCAGCACCAACCCCGGGACAGCAGACAATGAGCAGTTCTTC.

This clone occurred once. The chain combines TRBV7-9 with TRBJ1-3, with D perhaps matching TRBD1 (6 bases). Germline V gene data show CDR1 as SEHNR and CDR2 as FQNEAQ (reference sequence). The CDR3 contains 14 residues. V lost 5 bases to trimming and J lost 1 base, with 9 bases between them. The DNA for the CDR3 is TGTGCCAGCAGCCAAACAGGGTCTGGAAACACCATATATTTT. Amino acids: CASSQTGSGNTIYF. Full variable domain (missing parts from reference TRBV7-9 and TRBJ1-3): DTGVSQNPRHKITKRGQNVTFRCDPISEHNRLYWYRQTLGQGPEFLTYFQNEAQLEKSRLLSDRFSAERPKGSFSTLEIQRTEQGDSAMYLCASSQTGSGNTIYFGEGSWLTVV.

This chain's CDR3 is CASSLPSTGSIEAFF. The CDR3 DNA reads as TGTGCCAGCAGTCTACCTTCGACAGGTTCCATTGAAGCTTTCTTT. The chain uses TRBV4-2 and TRBJ1-1; a possible D gene is TRBD1 (6 bases). Per germline, CDR1 LGHNA and CDR2 YNFKEQ. V was trimmed by 6 bases and J by 7 bases, leaving 21 bases between them. The CDR3 length is 15 residues.

A single count supports this clone. J is TRBJ1-1 and V is TRBV28; D call uncertain. The germline V and J ends were trimmed by 7 bases and 1 base, with 16 bases remaining between them. CDR1 and CDR2 (germline): MDHEN, SYDVKM. This CDR3 contains 15 residues. The CDR3 DNA reads TGTGCCAGCAACGCTCCTGGGTGGCCGAACACTGAAGCTTTCTTT. This gives the protein CASNAPGWPNTEAFF. The full variable domain, with the rest looked up from reference TRBV28 and TRBJ1-1, is DVKVTQSSRYLVKRTGEKVFLECVQDMDHENMFWYRQDPGLGLRLIYFSYDVKMKEKGDIPEGYSVSREKKERFSLILESASTNQTSMYLCASNAPGWPNTEAFFGQGTRLTVV.

This sequence joins TRBV3-1 (or the pseudogene TRBV3-2) and TRBJ1-4; 9 bases align to TRBD1. The CDR3 runs 16 residues. Germline V gene data show CDR1 as LGHDT and CDR2 as YNNKEL (reference sequence). V gave up 5 bases and J gave up 2 bases; unmatched junction bases: 6. DNA of the CDR3: TGTGCCAGCAGCGGGGGGACAGGGCTTACTAATGAAAAACTGTTTTTT. Translation gives CASSGGTGLTNEKLFF.

In this sample, this clone turned up once. The J gene is TRBJ2-5, the V gene TRBV11-2; D remains unclear. Germline V gene data show CDR1 as SGHAT and CDR2 as FQNNGV. The V end was cut by 5 bases, the J end by 1 base, with 8 bases between. The length of the CDR3 is 13 residues. The CDR3 here is CASSTGLQETQYF. The CDR3 DNA reads as TGTGCCAGCAGCACGGGCCTCCAAGAGACCCAGTACTTC.

In this sample, this clone turned up a few times. The CDR3, as DNA: TGTGCCAGCAGCTCCCGGACAGGGGCCGGGGAGCAGTACTTC. It is translated as CASSSRTGAGEQYF. The chain links TRBV5-5 to TRBJ2-7; TRBD1 matches at 9 bases. The CDR3 has 14 residues. V shed 3 bases and J 7 bases; nucleotides not matched to a gene: 8. Germline V gene sequence: CDR1 SGHKS, CDR2 YYEKEE (reference sequence).

The V and J genes are TRBV4-1 and TRBJ1-1; weak D call: TRBD1 (6 bases). The CDR3 has 17 residues. Trimming shortened V by 5 bases and J by 0 bases, and 19 bases separated the two germline ends. From germline, CDR1 is MGHRA and CDR2 YSYEKL. CDR3 sequence reads: CASSVSFGGQLNTEAFF. In DNA, the CDR3 is TGCGCCAGCAGCGTCAGCTTCGGGGGGCAACTGAACACTGAAGCTTTCTTT.

V is TRBV5-1 and J is TRBJ2-5; no clear D. Trimming took 4 bases from V and 2 from J, leaving 15 bases between them. The CDR3 is made up of 15 amino acids. Germline CDR1 reads SGHRS; CDR2 reads YFSETQ. The CDR3 loop reads CASSLTVGRQETQYF. The CDR3 coding sequence is TGCGCCAGCAGCCTCACAGTAGGTCGACAAGAGACCCAGTACTTC.

The chain uses TRBV5-4 and TRBJ2-1, with D uncertain. Trimming pared 0 bases from V and 5 bases from J, leaving 12 bases between. The CDR3 is 15 amino acids. Germline CDR1 is SGHNT and CDR2 is YYREEE (reference sequence). CDR3 loop: CASSLGADGDNEQFF. The CDR3 region has the DNA TGTGCCAGCAGCTTGGGAGCCGACGGAGACAATGAGCAGTTCTTC.

This clone showed up just once. CDR3 nucleotide sequence: TGTGCCAGCAGCTCCGCTTCCGGGGCCAGGGATACGCAGTATTTT. Translation gives CASSSASGARDTQYF. V and J are TRBV5-4 and TRBJ2-3, with D possibly called TRBD1 or TRBD2 (5 bases each). Germline values: CDR1 SGHNT, CDR2 YYREEE (reference sequence). V was trimmed by 3 bases and J by 6 bases, leaving 17 bases between them. The CDR3 consists of 15 residues.

The CDR3 loop is CASSEGQYYGYTF. DNA for the CDR3: TGTGCCAGCAGTGAGGGACAGTACTATGGCTACACCTTC. This sequence joins TRBV25-1 and TRBJ1-2, with 7 bases matching TRBD1. Germline V gene data show CDR1 as MGHDK and CDR2 as SYGVNS. The ends lost 3 bases at V and 3 bases at J; junction bases unmatched: 1. The CDR3 covers 13 residues.

The CDR3 loop reads CASSLVSYEQYF. Here the CDR3 DNA reads TGTGCCAGCAGTCTCGTCTCCTACGAGCAGTACTTC. The rearrangement joins TRBV27 to TRBJ2-7; D unclear. V lost 5 bases and J lost 0, with 5 bases in between. The CDR3 has 12 residues. From germline, CDR1 is MNHEY and CDR2 SMNVEV (reference sequence).

The chain has TRBV7-9 and TRBJ2-1; a weak D match, TRBD2 (5 bases). The CDR3 extends over 15 amino acids. Germline-derived CDR1 and CDR2 are SEHNR and FQNEAQ (reference sequence). V was pared by 2 bases and J by 8 bases, with 16 bases between. The CDR3 DNA follows: TGTGCCAGCAGCTTAAATCGTGGCGGGTACCATGAGCAGTTCTTC. This gives the protein CASSLNRGGYHEQFF.

This rearrangement joins TRBV19 to TRBJ1-1; 9 bases align to TRBD1. J was trimmed by 5 bases and V by 3 bases; bases with no gene match: 7. The CDR3 runs 15 residues. Germline CDR1 and CDR2: LNHDA and SQIVND (reference sequence). Here the CDR3 DNA reads TGTGCCAGTAGTATTCACAGGGGGCATAAGACTGAAGCTTTCTTT. This sequence encodes CASSIHRGHKTEAFF.

This rearrangement joins TRBV25-1 to TRBJ1-5, with 8 bases identical to TRBD1. With 9 bases clipped from V and 4 bases from J, the junction kept 8 bases outside the gene matches. This CDR3 has 14 amino acids. Germline assignment: CDR1 MGHDK and CDR2 SYGVNS. CDR3 nucleotide sequence: TGTGCCAGGAGAGATACAGGGGGGAATCAGCCCCAGCATTTT. Translated: CARRDTGGNQPQHF. Supplemented by reference TRBV25-1 and TRBJ1-5, the full variable domain reads EADIYQTPRYLVIGTGKKITLECSQTMGHDKMYWYQQDPGMELHLIHYSYGVNSTEKGDLSSESTVSRIRTEHFPLTLESARPSHTSQYLCARRDTGGNQPQHFGDGTRLSIL.

This chain connects TRBV28 to TRBJ1-2, with 7 bases identical to TRBD1. The CDR3 loop spans 13 amino acids. Germline V gene data show CDR1 as MDHEN and CDR2 as SYDVKM. Trimming took 10 bases from V and 4 from J; bases not matched to a gene: 9. The CDR3 sequence is CATAAGGLYGYTF. The CDR3 DNA is TGTGCCACCGCCGCAGGGGGGCTCTATGGCTACACCTTC.

This clone was seen only once. CDR3 amino acids: CASSQVEAYGYTF. DNA for the CDR3: TGTGCCAGCAGTCAAGTGGAGGCGTATGGCTACACCTTC. V and J are TRBV12-3 or TRBV12-4 and TRBJ1-2; no firm D call. Trimming cost V 5 bases and J 5 bases, with 12 bases left between them. The CDR3 loop spans 13 amino acids.

The CDR3 sequence is CASSLGGKTFF. The DNA of the CDR3 is TGTGCCAGCAGTTTAGGAGGGAAGACTTTCTTT. V is TRBV12-3 or TRBV12-4 and J is TRBJ1-1; D uncertain. V was cut by 1 base and J by 12 bases, with 9 bases left in between. The CDR3 length is 11 residues.